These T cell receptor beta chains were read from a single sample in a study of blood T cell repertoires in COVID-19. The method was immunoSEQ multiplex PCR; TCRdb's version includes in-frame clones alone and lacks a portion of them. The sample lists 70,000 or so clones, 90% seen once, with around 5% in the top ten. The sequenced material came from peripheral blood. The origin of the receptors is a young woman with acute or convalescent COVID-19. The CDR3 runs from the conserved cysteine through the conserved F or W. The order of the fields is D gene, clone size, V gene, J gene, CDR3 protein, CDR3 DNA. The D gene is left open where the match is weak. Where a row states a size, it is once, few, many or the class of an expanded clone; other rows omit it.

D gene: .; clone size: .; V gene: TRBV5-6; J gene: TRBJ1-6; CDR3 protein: CASSLAGSSYNSPLHF; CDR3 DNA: TGTGCCAGCAGCTTGGCTGGGAGCTCCTATAATTCACCCCTCCACTTT
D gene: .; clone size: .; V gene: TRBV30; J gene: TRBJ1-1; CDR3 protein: CAWSEGARAFF; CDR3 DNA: TGTGCCTGGAGTGAAGGGGCTCGGGCTTTCTTT
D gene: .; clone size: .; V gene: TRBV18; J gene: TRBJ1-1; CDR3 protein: CASSQVEQKATEAFF; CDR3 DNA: TGTGCCAGCTCACAAGTGGAACAGAAGGCCACTGAAGCTTTCTTT
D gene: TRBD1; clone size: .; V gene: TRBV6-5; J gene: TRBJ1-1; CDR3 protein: CASSRDRDRTEAFF; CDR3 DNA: TGTGCCAGCAGTAGAGACCGGGACAGAACTGAAGCTTTCTTT
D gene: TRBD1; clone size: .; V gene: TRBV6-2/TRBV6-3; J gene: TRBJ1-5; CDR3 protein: CASSYLSRTGGQISNQPQHF; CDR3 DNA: TGTGCCAGCAGTTATTTATCTCGGACAGGGGGACAGATAAGCAATCAGCCCCAGCATTTT
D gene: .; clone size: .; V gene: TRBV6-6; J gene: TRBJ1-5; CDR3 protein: CASSSGINQPQHF; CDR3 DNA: TGTGCCAGCAGCTCCGGGATAAATCAGCCCCAGCATTTT
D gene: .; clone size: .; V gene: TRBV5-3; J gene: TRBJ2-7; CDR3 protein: CARSFRCNGASEQYF; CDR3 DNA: TGTGCCAGAAGCTTTAGATGTAATGGGGCTAGCGAGCAGTACTTC
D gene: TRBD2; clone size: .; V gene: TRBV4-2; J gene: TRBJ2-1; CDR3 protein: CASSQEGTGLYNEQFF; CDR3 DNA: TGTGCCAGCAGCCAAGAGGGGACGGGACTATACAATGAGCAGTTCTTC
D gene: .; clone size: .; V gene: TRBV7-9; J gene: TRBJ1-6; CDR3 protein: CASSLEQYNSPLHF; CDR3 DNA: TGTGCCAGCAGCTTAGAACAATATAATTCACCCCTCCACTTT
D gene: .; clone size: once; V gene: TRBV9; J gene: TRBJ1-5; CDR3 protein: CASSEGPNPVLPQHF; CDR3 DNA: TGTGCCAGCAGCGAGGGGCCCAATCCCGTTCTGCCCCAGCATTTT
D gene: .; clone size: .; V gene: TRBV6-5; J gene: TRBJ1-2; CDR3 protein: CASSYSPKPGIRGYTF; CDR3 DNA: TGTGCCAGCAGTTACTCCCCGAAACCAGGGATACGTGGCTACACCTTC
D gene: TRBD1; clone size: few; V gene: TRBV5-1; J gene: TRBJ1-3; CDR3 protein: CASSPSGTGSSGNTIYF; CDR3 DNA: TGCGCCAGCAGCCCCTCCGGGACAGGGAGCTCTGGAAACACCATATATTTT
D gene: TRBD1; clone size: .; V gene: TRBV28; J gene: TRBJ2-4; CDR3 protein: CASSLSPGGADIQYF; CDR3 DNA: TGTGCCAGCAGTTTAAGTCCAGGGGGCGCTGACATTCAGTACTTC
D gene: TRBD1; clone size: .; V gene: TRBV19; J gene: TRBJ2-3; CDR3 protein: CASSTPGQGAADTQYF; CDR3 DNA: TGTGCCAGTAGTACTCCCGGACAGGGGGCCGCAGATACGCAGTATTTT
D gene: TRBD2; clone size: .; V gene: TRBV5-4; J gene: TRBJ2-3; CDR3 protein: CASSLRGAGAADTQYF; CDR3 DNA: TGTGCCAGCAGCCTTCGAGGAGCGGGAGCGGCAGATACGCAGTATTTT
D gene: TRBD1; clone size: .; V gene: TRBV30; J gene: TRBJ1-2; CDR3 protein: CAWSGTGFGYTF; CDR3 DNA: TGTGCCTGGAGTGGGACAGGGTTCGGCTACACCTTC
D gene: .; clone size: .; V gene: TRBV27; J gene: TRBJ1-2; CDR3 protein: CASSSGQSYGYTF; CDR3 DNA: TGTGCCAGCAGTTCCGGACAGAGCTATGGCTACACCTTC
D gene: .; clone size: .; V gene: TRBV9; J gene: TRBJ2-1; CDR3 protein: CASSVTGTPSNEQFF; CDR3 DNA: TGTGCCAGCAGCGTCACCGGGACTCCCTCCAATGAGCAGTTCTTC
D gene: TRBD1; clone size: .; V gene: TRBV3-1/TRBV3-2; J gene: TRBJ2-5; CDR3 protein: CASSQGAGGRETQYF; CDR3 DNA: TGTGCCAGCAGCCAAGGGGCAGGGGGTCGAGAGACCCAGTACTTC
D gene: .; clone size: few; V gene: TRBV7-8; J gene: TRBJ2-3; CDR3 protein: CASSLGSAGTTDTQYF; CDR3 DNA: TGTGCCAGCAGCCTAGGGTCCGCGGGGACCACAGATACGCAGTATTTT
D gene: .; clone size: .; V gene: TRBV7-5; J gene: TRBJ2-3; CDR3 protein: CARPRGASGRAHPGTDTQYF; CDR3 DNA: TGTGCCAGACCCCGGGGGGCTAGCGGGAGGGCCCATCCGGGCACAGATACGCAGTATTTT
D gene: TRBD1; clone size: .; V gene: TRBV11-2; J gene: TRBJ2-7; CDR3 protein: CASSRGTGELYEQYF; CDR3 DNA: TGTGCCAGCAGCCGCGGGACAGGGGAACTCTACGAGCAGTACTTC
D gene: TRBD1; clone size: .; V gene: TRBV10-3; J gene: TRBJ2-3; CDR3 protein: CAISEQGARADTQYF; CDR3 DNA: TGTGCCATCAGTGAACAGGGGGCGCGCGCAGATACGCAGTATTTT
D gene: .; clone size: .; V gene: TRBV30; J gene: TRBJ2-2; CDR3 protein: CAWSVLRGTGELFF; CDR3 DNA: TGTGCCTGGAGTGTTCTACGGGGCACCGGGGAGCTGTTTTTT
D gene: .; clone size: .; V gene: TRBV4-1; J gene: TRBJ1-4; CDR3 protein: CASSVHIEGGEKLFF; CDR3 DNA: TGCGCCAGCAGCGTACACATAGAAGGCGGTGAAAAACTGTTTTTT
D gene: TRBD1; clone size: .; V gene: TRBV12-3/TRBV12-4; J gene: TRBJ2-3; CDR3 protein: CASSSGTVTQYF; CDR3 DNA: TGTGCCAGCAGTTCCGGGACAGTTACGCAGTATTTT
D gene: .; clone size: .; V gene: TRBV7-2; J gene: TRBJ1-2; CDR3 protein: CASSPTPGTTYGYTF; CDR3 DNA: TGTGCCAGCAGCCCGACCCCCGGGACAACTTATGGCTACACCTTC
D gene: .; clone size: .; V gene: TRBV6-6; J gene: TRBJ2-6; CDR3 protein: CASSSQGNPGANVLTF; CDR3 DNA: TGTGCCAGCAGTTCACAGGGAAACCCTGGGGCCAACGTCCTGACTTTC
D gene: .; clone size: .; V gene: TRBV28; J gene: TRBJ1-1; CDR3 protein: CASSPRTDMNTEAFF; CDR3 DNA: TGTGCCAGCAGCCCTAGGACAGACATGAACACTGAAGCTTTCTTT
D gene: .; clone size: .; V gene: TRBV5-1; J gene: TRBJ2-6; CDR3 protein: CASSSGGGGANVLTF; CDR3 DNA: TGCGCCAGCAGCTCAGGGGGAGGAGGGGCCAACGTCCTGACTTTC
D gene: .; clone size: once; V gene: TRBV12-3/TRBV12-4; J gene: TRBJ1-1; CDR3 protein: CASSWTRGTEAFF; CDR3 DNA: TGTGCCAGCAGCTGGACCCGGGGCACTGAAGCTTTCTTT
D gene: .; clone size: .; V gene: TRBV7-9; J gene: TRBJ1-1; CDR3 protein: CASSLSGGENTEAFF; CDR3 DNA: TGTGCCAGCAGCCTCTCAGGAGGGGAGAACACTGAAGCTTTCTTT